This T cell receptor beta chain emerged from a study of T cell responses to AZD1222 COVID-19 vaccine. Study-wide findings and caveats: Nearly half of unique spike-specific TCRs reportedly avoided B.1.351 and B.1.1.7 mutated regions. Clonal diversity was possibly underestimated; the donors were predominantly white British and more often female.

As to this clone: Its antigen is still unknown.

Method: immunoSEQ multiplex PCR; TCRdb's copy keeps in-frame clones and lacks some. The sample carries more than 90,000 clones, less than 85% recorded once. The sequence was collected from an adult who received the AZD1222 COVID-19 vaccine. The specimen was peripheral blood, collected 28 days after the second AZD1222 dose.

The CDR3 reads CATSRQGRTEAFF. In DNA, the CDR3 is TGTGCCACCTCCCGACAGGGGCGAACTGAAGCTTTCTTT. The V gene is TRBV24-1, the J gene TRBJ1-1, with 8 positions matching TRBD1. This CDR3 comprises 13 residues. The V gene end was trimmed by 9 bases and the J gene end by 5 bases; junction bases not matched to a gene: 7. Germline V lookup: CDR1 KGHDR, CDR2 SFDVKD.